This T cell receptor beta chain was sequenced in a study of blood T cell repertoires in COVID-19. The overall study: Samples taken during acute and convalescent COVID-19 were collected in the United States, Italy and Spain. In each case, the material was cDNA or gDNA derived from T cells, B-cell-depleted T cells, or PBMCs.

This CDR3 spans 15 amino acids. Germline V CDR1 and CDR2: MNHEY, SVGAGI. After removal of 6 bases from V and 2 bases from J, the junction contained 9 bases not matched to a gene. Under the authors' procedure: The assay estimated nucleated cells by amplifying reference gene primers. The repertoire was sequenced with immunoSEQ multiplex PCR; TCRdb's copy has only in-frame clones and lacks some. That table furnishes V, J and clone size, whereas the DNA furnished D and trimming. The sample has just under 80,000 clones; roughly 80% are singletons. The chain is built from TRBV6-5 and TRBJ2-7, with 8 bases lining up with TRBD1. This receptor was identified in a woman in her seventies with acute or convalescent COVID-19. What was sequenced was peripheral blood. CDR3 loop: CASSPDRDFTYEQYF. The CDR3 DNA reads TGTGCCAGCAGCCCGGACAGGGATTTTACCTACGAGCAGTACTTC.